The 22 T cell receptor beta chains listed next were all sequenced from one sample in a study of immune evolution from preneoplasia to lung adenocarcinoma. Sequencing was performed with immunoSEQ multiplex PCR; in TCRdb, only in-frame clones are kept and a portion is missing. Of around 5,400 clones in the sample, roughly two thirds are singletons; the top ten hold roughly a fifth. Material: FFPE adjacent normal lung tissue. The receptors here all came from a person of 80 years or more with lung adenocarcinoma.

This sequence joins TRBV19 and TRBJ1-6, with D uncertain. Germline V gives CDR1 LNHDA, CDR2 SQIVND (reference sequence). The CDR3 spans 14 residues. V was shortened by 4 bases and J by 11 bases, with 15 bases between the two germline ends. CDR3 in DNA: TGTGCCAGTAGTAACCGGGTCCTCGGAGCACCCCTCCACTTT. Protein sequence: CASSNRVLGAPLHF.

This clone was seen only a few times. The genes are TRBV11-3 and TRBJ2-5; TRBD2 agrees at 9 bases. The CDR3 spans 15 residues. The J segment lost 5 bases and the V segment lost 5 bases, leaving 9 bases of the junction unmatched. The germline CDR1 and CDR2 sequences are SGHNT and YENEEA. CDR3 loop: CASSPLAGGIETQYF. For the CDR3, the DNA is TGTGCCAGCAGCCCTCTCGCGGGGGGGATCGAGACCCAGTACTTC. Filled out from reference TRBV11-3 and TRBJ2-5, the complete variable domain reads EAGVVQSPRYKIIEKKQPVAFWCNPISGHNTLYWYLQNLGQGPELLIRYENEEAVDDSQLPKDRFSAERLKGVDSTLKIQPAELGDSAVYLCASSPLAGGIETQYFGPGTRLLVL.

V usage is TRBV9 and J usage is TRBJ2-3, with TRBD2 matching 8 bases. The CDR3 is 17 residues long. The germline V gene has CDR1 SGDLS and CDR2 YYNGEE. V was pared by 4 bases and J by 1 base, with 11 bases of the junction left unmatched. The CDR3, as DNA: TGTGCCAGCAGCCCATCCCCTTGGCGGGGGGGCACAGATACGCAGTATTTT. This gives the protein CASSPSPWRGGTDTQYF.

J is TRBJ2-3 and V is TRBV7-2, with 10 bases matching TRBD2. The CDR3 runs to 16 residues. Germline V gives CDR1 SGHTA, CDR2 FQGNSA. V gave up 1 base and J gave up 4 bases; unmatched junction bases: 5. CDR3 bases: TGTGCCAGCAGCTTAGATGCTAGCGGGGGTTCAGATACGCAGTATTTT. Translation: CASSLDASGGSDTQYF.

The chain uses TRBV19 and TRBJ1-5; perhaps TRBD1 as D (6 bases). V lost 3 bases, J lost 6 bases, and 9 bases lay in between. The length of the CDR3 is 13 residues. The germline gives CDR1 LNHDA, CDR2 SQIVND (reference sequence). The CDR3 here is CASSIQGSQPQHF. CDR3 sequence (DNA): TGTGCCAGTAGTATTCAGGGGAGTCAGCCCCAGCATTTT.

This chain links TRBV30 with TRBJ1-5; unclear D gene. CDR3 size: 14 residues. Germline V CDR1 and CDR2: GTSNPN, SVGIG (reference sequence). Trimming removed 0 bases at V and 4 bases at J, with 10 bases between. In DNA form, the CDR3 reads TGTGCCTGGAGTGTAGGGTCTGGAAATCAGCCCCAGCATTTT. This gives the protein CAWSVGSGNQPQHF.

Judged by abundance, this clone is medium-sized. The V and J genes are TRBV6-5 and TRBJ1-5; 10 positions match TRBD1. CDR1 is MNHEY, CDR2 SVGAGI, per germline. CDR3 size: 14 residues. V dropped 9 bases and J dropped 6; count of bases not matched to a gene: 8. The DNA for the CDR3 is TGTGCCAGGAAGCCGGGACAGGGGATTCAGCCCCAGCATTTT. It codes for CARKPGQGIQPQHF.

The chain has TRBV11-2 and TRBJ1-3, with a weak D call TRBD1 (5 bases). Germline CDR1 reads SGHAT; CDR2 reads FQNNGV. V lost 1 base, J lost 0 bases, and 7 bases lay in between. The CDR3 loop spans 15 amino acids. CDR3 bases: TGTGCCAGCAGCTTAGGGGGGTACTCTGGAAACACCATATATTTT. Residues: CASSLGGYSGNTIYF.

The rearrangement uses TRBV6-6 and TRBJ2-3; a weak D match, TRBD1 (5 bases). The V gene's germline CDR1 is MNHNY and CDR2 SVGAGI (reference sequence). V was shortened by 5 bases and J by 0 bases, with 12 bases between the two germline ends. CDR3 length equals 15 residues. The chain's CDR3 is CASSPDTTSTDTQYF. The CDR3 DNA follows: TGTGCCAGCAGTCCGGACACGACTAGCACAGATACGCAGTATTTT.

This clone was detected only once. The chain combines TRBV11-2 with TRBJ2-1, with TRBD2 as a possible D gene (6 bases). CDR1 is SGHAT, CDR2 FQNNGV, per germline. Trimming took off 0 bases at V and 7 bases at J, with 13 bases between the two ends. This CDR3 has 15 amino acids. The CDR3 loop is CASSLDPLAHNEQFF. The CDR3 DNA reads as TGTGCCAGCAGCTTAGATCCACTAGCCCATAATGAGCAGTTCTTC.

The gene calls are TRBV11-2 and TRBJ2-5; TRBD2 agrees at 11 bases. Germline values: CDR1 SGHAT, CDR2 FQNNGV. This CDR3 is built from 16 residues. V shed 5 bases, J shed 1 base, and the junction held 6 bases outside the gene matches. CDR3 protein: CASSGPGTSGQETQYF. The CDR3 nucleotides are TGTGCCAGCAGCGGACCCGGGACTAGCGGCCAAGAGACCCAGTACTTC.

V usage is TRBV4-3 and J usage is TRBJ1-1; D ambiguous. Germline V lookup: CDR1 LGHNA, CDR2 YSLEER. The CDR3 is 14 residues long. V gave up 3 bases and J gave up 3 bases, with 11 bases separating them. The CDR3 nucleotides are TGCGCCAGCAGCCACGGGTCGGGAGACACTGAAGCTTTCTTT. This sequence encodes CASSHGSGDTEAFF.

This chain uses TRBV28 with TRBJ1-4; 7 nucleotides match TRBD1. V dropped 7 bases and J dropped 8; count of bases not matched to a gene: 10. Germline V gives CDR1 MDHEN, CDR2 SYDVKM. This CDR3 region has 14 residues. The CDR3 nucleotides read TGTGCCAGCATGATGACAGGGCGAGGGGAAAAACTGTTTTTT. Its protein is CASMMTGRGEKLFF.

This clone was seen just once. The CDR3 region has the DNA TGTGCCTGGAGAGAGTGGAACCTATATAATTCACCCCTCCACTTT. Its protein is CAWREWNLYNSPLHF. The chain combines TRBV30 with TRBJ1-6, with D hard to call. This CDR3 comprises 15 residues. Germline CDR1 reads GTSNPN; CDR2 reads SVGIG (reference sequence). V lost 3 bases and J lost 4, with 13 bases in between.

The CDR3 loop reads CASSYSGSFFYEQYF. CDR3 nucleotide sequence: TGTGCCAGCAGTTACTCGGGAAGTTTTTTCTACGAGCAGTACTTC. The rearrangement links TRBV6-5 to TRBJ2-7; D remains unclear. The V and J ends lost 0 bases and 3 bases respectively, with 12 bases between them. The CDR3 length is 15 residues. Germline CDR1 is MNHEY and CDR2 is SVGAGI.

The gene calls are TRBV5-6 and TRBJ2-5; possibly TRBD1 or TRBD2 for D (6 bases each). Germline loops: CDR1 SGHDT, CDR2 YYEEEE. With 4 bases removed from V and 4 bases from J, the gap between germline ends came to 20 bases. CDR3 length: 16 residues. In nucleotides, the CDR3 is TGTGCCAGCAGCATGCGCTATGAGGGGGGAAGAGAGACCCAGTACTTC. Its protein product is CASSMRYEGGRETQYF.

The CDR3 sequence is CASSPKDGGADTQYF. The CDR3, as DNA: TGTGCCAGCAGCCCGAAGGACGGGGGGGCAGATACGCAGTATTTT. V is TRBV6-5 and J is TRBJ2-3, with TRBD2 matching over 8 bases. The germline CDR1 and CDR2 sequences are MNHEY and SVGAGI. After removal of 6 bases from V and 4 bases from J, the junction contained 9 bases not matched to a gene. The CDR3 runs to 15 residues.

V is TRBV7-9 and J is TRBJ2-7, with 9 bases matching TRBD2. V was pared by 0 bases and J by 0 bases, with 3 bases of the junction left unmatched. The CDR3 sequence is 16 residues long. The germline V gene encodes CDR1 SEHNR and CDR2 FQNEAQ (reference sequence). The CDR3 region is CASSLASGGNSYEQYF. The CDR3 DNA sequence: TGTGCCAGCAGCTTAGCGAGCGGGGGGAACTCCTACGAGCAGTACTTC.

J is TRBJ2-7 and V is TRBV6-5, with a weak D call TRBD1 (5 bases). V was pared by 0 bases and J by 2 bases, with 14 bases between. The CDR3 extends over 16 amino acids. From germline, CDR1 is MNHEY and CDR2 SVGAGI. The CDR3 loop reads CASSYSVPDSPYEQYF. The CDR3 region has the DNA TGTGCCAGCAGTTACTCGGTCCCTGACAGCCCCTACGAGCAGTACTTC.

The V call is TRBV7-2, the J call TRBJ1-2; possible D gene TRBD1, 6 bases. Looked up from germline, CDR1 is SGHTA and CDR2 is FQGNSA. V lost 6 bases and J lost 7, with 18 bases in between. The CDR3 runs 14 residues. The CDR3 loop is CASSFLEGERGYTF. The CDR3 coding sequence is TGTGCCAGCAGTTTCTTGGAGGGGGAGCGTGGCTACACCTTC. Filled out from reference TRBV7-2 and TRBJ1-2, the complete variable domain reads GAGVSQSPSNKVTEKGKDVELRCDPISGHTALYWYRQSLGQGLEFLIYFQGNSAPDKSGLPSDRFSAERTGGSVSTLTIQRTQQEDSAVYLCASSFLEGERGYTFGSGTRLTVV.

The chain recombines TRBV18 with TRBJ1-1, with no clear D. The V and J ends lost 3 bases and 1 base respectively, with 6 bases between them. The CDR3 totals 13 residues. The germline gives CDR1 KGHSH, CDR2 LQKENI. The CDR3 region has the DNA TGTGCCAGCTCACCGGGAGGGAACACTGAAGCTTTCTTT. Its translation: CASSPGGNTEAFF. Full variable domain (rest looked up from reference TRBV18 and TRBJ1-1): NAGVMQNPRHLVRRRGQEARLRCSPMKGHSHVYWYRQLPEEGLKFMVYLQKENIIDESGMPKERFSAEFPKEGPSILRIQQVVRGDSAAYFCASSPGGNTEAFFGQGTRLTVV.

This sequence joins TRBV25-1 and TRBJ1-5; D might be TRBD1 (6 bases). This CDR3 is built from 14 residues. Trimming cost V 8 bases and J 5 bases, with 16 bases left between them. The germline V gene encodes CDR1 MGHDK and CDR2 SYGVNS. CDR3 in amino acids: CASGGGPVDQPQHF. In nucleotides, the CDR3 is TGTGCCAGCGGGGGGGGGCCTGTCGATCAGCCCCAGCATTTT.